This T cell receptor (beta chain) was obtained from a study of OX40 agonist ivuxolimab in advanced cancers. Study context: Dose-escalation patients suffered from hepatocellular carcinoma, melanoma, renal cell or head and neck cancer.

Profiling relied on immunoSEQ multiplex PCR, and the TCRdb table lists in-frame clones only, not all of them. This table holds about 53,000 clones, more than 75% found once. This CDR3 region has 14 residues. Per the germline V gene, CDR1 is SGHRS and CDR2 is YFSETQ. V was pared by 5 bases and J by 3 bases, with 13 bases between. The V call is TRBV5-1, the J call TRBJ2-3, with D perhaps matching TRBD1 or TRBD2 (6 bases each). The receptor comes from an adult with an advanced solid tumor such as melanoma, head and neck, liver or kidney cancer. The specimen comprised CD4+ or CD8+ T cells sorted from blood, sampled in a trial of the OX40 agonist ivuxolimab. The CDR3 sequence is CASRGGLGTDTQYF. CDR3 nucleotide sequence: TGCGCCAGCAGAGGGGGACTTGGAACAGATACGCAGTATTTT.